These T cell receptor beta chains were read from a single sample in a study of T cell repertoires in cytomegalovirus infection. One entry per CDR3 protein, called by TCRdb with MiXCR from the reads. The sample lists approximately 1,000,000 distinct CDR3 sequences, approximately 31% occurring once. Their antigen targets remain unknown. The input for sequencing was cultured CD8+ T cells from PBMCs, taken from culture after CMV antigen stimulation. These receptor sequences come from a human donor in good health (CMV status not recorded). Some clones in this sample may be carry-over from other donors' samples. Each CDR3 is given with its conserved first and last residue. D genes are given only for firm matches. Size values are once, few and many counts, or a class for expanded clones, and some rows have none.

cdr3_aa cdr3_nt j_call clone_size d_call v_call
CASSLRGDAKSYYGYTF TGTGCCAGCAGTTTAAGGGGAGATGCCAAATCGTACTATGGCTACACCTTC TRBJ1-2 few - TRBV27
CASSLARGRRETQYF TGTGCCAGCAGCCTCGCCCGGGGGCGCAGAGAGACCCAGTACTTC TRBJ2-5 few - TRBV7-2
CASREGARTEAFF TGTGCCAGTCGGGAGGGGGCGAGGACTGAAGCTTTCTTT TRBJ1-1 once TRBD1 TRBV19
CAISETGRPTDTQYF TGTGCCATCAGTGAGACAGGGAGGCCAACAGATACGCAGTATTTT TRBJ2-3 - - TRBV10-3
CASSVVGGAANTEAFF TGTGCCAGTAGTGTAGTCGGGGGTGCGGCGAACACTGAAGCTTTCTTT TRBJ1-1 - - TRBV19
CAISEPDRGVTGELFF TGTGCCATCAGTGAACCGGACAGGGGGGTCACCGGGGAGCTGTTTTTT TRBJ2-2 few TRBD1 TRBV10-3
CASSQGGEYNSPLHF TGTGCCAGCAGCCAAGGAGGGGAGTATAATTCACCCCTCCACTTT TRBJ1-6 few - TRBV7-6
CSVERDRDNEQFF TGCAGCGTTGAAAGGGACAGAGACAATGAGCAGTTCTTC TRBJ2-1 - TRBD1 TRBV29-1
CASSPGTGLPRDEQFF TGCGCCAGCAGCCCCGGGACAGGCCTACCTAGGGATGAGCAGTTCTTC TRBJ2-1 many TRBD1 TRBV5-1
CVSSEQDYRETQYF TGTGTCAGCAGTGAACAGGACTACCGAGAGACCCAGTACTTC TRBJ2-5 - - TRBV6-1
CSARDLVSYNEQFF TGCAGTGCTAGAGATCTAGTTAGCTACAATGAGCAGTTCTTC TRBJ2-1 few - TRBV20-1
CASSSAESEETQYF TGTGCCAGCAGTTCGGCGGAGTCCGAAGAGACCCAGTACTTC TRBJ2-5 - - TRBV12-3/TRBV12-4
CASSEELTGGISQPQHF TGTGCCAGCAGTGAAGAGTTGACAGGGGGTATAAGTCAGCCCCAGCATTTT TRBJ1-5 - TRBD1 TRBV2
CASSPGARAYQPQHF TGTGCCAGCAGTCCCGGGGCCAGGGCATATCAGCCCCAGCATTTT TRBJ1-5 - - TRBV6-6
CASSEFRDRLDYGYTF TGTGCCAGCAGCGAATTCCGGGACAGGTTAGACTATGGCTACACCTTC TRBJ1-2 - TRBD1 TRBV2
CASSIVVQGVKLNIQYF TGTGCCAGTAGTATCGTCGTACAGGGGGTAAAGCTAAACATTCAGTACTTC TRBJ2-4 few TRBD1 TRBV19
CASSENSFLAQVNTGELFF TGTGCCAGCAGTGAGAATAGCTTCCTTGCGCAGGTTAACACCGGGGAGCTGTTTTTT TRBJ2-2 few - TRBV2
CASSLGQGASTEAFF TGTGCCAGCAGCTTAGGGCAGGGGGCATCCACTGAAGCTTTCTTT TRBJ1-1 many TRBD1 TRBV7-2
CASSEIGNSYNEQFF TGTGCCAGCAGTGAAATAGGGAACTCCTACAATGAGCAGTTCTTC TRBJ2-1 few - TRBV2
CASSMQGAYNEQFF TGTGCCAGCAGTATGCAGGGGGCATACAATGAGCAGTTCTTC TRBJ2-1 few TRBD1 TRBV27
CASLDRDRARNEQFF TGTGCCAGCTTAGACCGGGACAGGGCTCGCAATGAGCAGTTCTTC TRBJ2-1 - TRBD1 TRBV12-3/TRBV12-4
CASSWTSLTGVSYNEQFF TGCGCCAGCAGCTGGACTAGCCTGACAGGGGTCTCCTACAATGAGCAGTTCTTC TRBJ2-1 few - TRBV5-1
CASVHETGKKAFF TGTGCCAGCGTCCATGAAACGGGGAAAAAAGCTTTCTTT TRBJ1-1 few - TRBV11-2
CASSPMPGGADTQYF TGTGCCAGCAGCCCTATGCCGGGGGGGGCAGATACGCAGTATTTT TRBJ2-3 many TRBD2 TRBV7-8
CASSSTGSSAGEQFF TGTGCCAGCAGCTCAACCGGGAGTAGCGCAGGGGAGCAGTTCTTC TRBJ2-1 - - TRBV7-6
CASLNSGNTIYF TGTGCCAGCCTTAACAGTGGAAACACCATATATTTT TRBJ1-3 few - TRBV2
CATDRVNQPQHF TGTGCCACAGACAGGGTAAATCAGCCCCAGCATTTT TRBJ1-5 - TRBD1 TRBV7-6
CASSQGARTDTQYF TGTGCCAGCTCCCAGGGGGCTAGAACAGATACGCAGTATTTT TRBJ2-3 many TRBD1 TRBV7-6
CASSLGLQGVTEVFF TGTGCCAGCAGCTTAGGACTTCAAGGGGTTACTGAAGTTTTCTTT TRBJ1-1 - - TRBV7-6
CASSQTDRASTDTQYF TGCGCCAGCAGCCAGACAGACAGGGCGAGCACAGATACGCAGTATTTT TRBJ2-3 few TRBD1 TRBV4-3
CASSLGEVGPNTEAFF TGTGCCAGCAGCTTAGGAGAAGTGGGGCCGAACACTGAAGCTTTCTTT TRBJ1-1 - - TRBV7-9
CASSQRLAGGASSYNEQFF TGTGCCAGCAGCCAAAGGCTAGCGGGGGGTGCCAGCTCCTACAATGAGCAGTTCTTC TRBJ2-1 - TRBD2 TRBV4-2
CASRQTGRTGELFF TGTGCCAGCAGACAGACAGGGCGGACCGGGGAGCTGTTTTTT TRBJ2-2 - TRBD1 TRBV28
CASSPEFSGYYEQYF TGTGCCAGCAGCCCAGAGTTCTCCGGGTACTACGAGCAGTACTTC TRBJ2-7 - - TRBV7-8
CASSGYGGGTDTQYF TGTGCCAGCAGTGGGTACGGGGGAGGCACAGATACGCAGTATTTT TRBJ2-3 - - TRBV6-1
CATSGVSYEQYF TGTGCCACCTCGGGAGTCTCCTACGAGCAGTACTTC TRBJ2-7 few - TRBV7-9
CASSLANDRGYGYTF TGTGCCAGCAGCTTAGCAAACGACAGGGGCTATGGCTACACCTTC TRBJ1-2 - TRBD1 TRBV7-6
CASKGRIYEQYF TGTGCCAGCAAGGGACGGATCTACGAGCAGTACTTC TRBJ2-7 - - TRBV2
CASSTHSTGTPDTQYF TGTGCCAGCAGCACACACTCCACAGGGACCCCAGATACGCAGTATTTT TRBJ2-3 - - TRBV7-6
CASSSPAWVQKLFF TGTGCCAGCAGCTCCCCAGCATGGGTCCAAAAACTGTTTTTT TRBJ1-4 - - TRBV7-9
CASSQERSGELFF TGCGCCAGCAGCCAGGAGAGGTCCGGGGAGCTGTTTTTT TRBJ2-2 few - TRBV4-1
CASSPSGGPGETQYF TGTGCCAGCAGCCCTAGCGGGGGGCCAGGGGAGACCCAGTACTTC TRBJ2-5 many TRBD2 TRBV7-2
CSARAISGLATDTQYF TGCAGTGCTAGAGCGATTAGCGGGCTAGCGACAGATACGCAGTATTTT TRBJ2-3 few TRBD2 TRBV20-1
CASSAPGTGETDTQYF TGTGCCAGCAGTGCTCCCGGGACAGGGGAAACAGATACGCAGTATTTT TRBJ2-3 many TRBD1 TRBV12-3/TRBV12-4
CATSESGGRTDTQYF TGTGCCACCAGTGAATCGGGGGGCCGCACAGATACGCAGTATTTT TRBJ2-3 few - TRBV24-1
CASSFQGGQYF TGTGCCAGCAGCTTCCAAGGGGGCCAGTACTTC TRBJ2-7 many TRBD1 TRBV7-9
CASSSDRDRVKNQPQHF TGTGCCAGCAGCTCCGACCGGGACAGGGTAAAGAATCAGCCCCAGCATTTT TRBJ1-5 - TRBD1 TRBV7-6
CASSRDRASVIEETQYF TGTGCCAGCAGCCGGGACAGGGCCTCCGTCATAGAAGAGACCCAGTACTTC TRBJ2-5 - TRBD1 TRBV3-1
CASSLGGEDQPQHF TGTGCCAGCAGCTTAGGAGGGGAAGATCAGCCCCAGCATTTT TRBJ1-5 - - TRBV7-8
CASSRGTGLTGNTIYF TGTGCCAGCAGTAGGGGGACAGGGCTCACTGGAAACACCATATATTTT TRBJ1-3 many TRBD1 TRBV27
CASSFIDRDFWNEQFF TGTGCCAGCAGCTTCATCGACAGAGATTTCTGGAATGAGCAGTTCTTC TRBJ2-1 - - TRBV7-9
CASTSRGYSPLHF TGTGCCAGCACGTCCCGGGGGTACTCACCCCTCCACTTT TRBJ1-6 few - TRBV7-9